The clone carrying this TCR beta chain was seen only once. As processed by the authors: It was from reference gene primer amplification that nucleated cell counts were estimated. Clones were read by immunoSEQ multiplex PCR, and TCRdb kept only the in-frame ones, dropping some. V and J calls plus clone size are reproduced from that table; the DNA served to infer D and trimming. The sample holds fewer than 250,000 clones, over 80% seen once. This entry belongs to a study of blood T cell repertoires in COVID-19. Turning to the study itself: The origin of the acute and convalescent COVID-19 samples was the United States, Italy and Spain. Sample material is recorded as cDNA or gDNA derived from T cells, B-cell-depleted T cells, or PBMCs.

This CDR3 spans 16 amino acids. V lost 7 bases and J lost 2, with 20 bases in between. The V and J genes are TRBV6-7 and TRBJ1-1; D call uncertain. TRBV6-7 is recorded as an ORF, its role being uncertain. The TCR originated in a human donor in a cohort sampled during active COVID-19. The sequenced material came from peripheral blood. For the CDR3, the DNA is TGTGCCAGCACCGACGAGGAAGAACGGATCAACACTGAAGCTTTCTTT. Translated, it gives CASTDEEERINTEAFF.